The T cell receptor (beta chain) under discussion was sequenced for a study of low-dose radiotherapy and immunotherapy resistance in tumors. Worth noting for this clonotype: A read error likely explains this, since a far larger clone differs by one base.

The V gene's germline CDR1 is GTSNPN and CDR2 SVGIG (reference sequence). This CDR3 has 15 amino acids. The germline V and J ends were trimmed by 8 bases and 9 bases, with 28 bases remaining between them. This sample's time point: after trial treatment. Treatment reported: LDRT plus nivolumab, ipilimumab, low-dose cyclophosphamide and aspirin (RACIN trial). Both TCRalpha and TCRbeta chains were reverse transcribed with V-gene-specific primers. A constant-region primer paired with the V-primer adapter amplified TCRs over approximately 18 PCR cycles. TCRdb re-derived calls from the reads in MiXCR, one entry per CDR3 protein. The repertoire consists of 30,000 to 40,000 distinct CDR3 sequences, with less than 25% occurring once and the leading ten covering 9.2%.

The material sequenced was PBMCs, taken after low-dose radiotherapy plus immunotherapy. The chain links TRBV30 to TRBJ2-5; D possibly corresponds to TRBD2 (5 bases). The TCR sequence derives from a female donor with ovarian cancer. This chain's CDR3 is CASSLHGAPRESQYF. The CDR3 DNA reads TGTGCCAGCAGCTTACACGGAGCCCCAAGGGAGTCCCAGTACTTC.